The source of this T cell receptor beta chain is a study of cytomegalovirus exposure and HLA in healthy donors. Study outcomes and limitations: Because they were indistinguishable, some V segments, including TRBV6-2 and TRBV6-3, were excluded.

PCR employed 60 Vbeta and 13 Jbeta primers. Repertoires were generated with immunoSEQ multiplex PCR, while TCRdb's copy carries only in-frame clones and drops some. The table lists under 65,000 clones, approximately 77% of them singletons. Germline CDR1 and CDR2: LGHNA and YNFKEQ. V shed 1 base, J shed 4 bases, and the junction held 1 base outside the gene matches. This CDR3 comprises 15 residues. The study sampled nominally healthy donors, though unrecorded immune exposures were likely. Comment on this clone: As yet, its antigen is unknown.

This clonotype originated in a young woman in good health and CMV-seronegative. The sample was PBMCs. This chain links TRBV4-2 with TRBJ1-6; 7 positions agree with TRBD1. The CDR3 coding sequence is TGTGCCAGCAGCCAAGGACAGGGATATAATTCACCCCTCCACTTT. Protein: CASSQGQGYNSPLHF.